These 3 T cell receptor beta chains were all obtained from the same sample, sequenced in a study of Graves' ophthalmopathy and Graves' hyperthyroidism. Investigators amplified TCR beta CDR3 regions from RNA transcripts. First-round RT-PCR employed HTBI primers, with a second-round multiplex PCR after it. TCRdb recomputed calls from the multiplex PCR reads with MiXCR, one row per CDR3 protein. The sample gives 300,000 to 500,000 distinct CDR3 sequences, 15% of which show up once; 7% is in the top ten. Sequencing was done on a sample of peripheral blood. The receptors shown here come from a woman aged 18-35 years with stable Graves' hyperthyroidism.

As for this clonotype: A read error may produce the germline difference seen at one junction end. The CDR3 loop reads CASSGTPGSYDQYF. In DNA, the CDR3 is TGTGCCAGCAGTGGGACTCCGGGGTCCTACGATCAGTACTTC. This sequence joins TRBV28 and TRBJ2-7; a weak D match, TRBD2 (6 bases). The CDR3 is 14 residues long. Per germline, CDR1 MDHEN and CDR2 SYDVKM. The variable domain in full, with the rest retrieved from reference TRBV28 and TRBJ2-7, is DVKVTQSSRYLVKRTGEKVFLECVQDMDHENMFWYRQDPGLGLRLIYFSYDVKMKEKGDIPEGYSVSREKKERFSLILESASTNQTSMYLCASSGTPGSYDQYFGPGTRLTVT.

This clonotype was counted many times. The chain combines TRBV3-1 with TRBJ2-5; D unclear. Trimming shortened V by 3 bases and J by 5 bases, and 10 bases separated the two germline ends. Germline lookup yields CDR1 LGHDT and CDR2 YNNKEL (reference sequence). CDR3 size: 13 residues. The CDR3 DNA reads as TGTGCCAGCAGCCACATCACGACGGAGACCCAGTACTTC. This translates into CASSHITTETQYF.

The chain employs TRBV2 and TRBJ1-2; D may be TRBD1 (5 bases). CDR1 SNHLY and CDR2 FYNNEI come from the germline V gene. This CDR3 contains 15 residues. Trimming pared 1 base from V and 4 bases from J, leaving 13 bases between. CDR3 bases: TGTGCCAGCAGTGAAGGGTGGGGCCGCTCCTATGGCTACACCTTC. This codes for CASSEGWGRSYGYTF.